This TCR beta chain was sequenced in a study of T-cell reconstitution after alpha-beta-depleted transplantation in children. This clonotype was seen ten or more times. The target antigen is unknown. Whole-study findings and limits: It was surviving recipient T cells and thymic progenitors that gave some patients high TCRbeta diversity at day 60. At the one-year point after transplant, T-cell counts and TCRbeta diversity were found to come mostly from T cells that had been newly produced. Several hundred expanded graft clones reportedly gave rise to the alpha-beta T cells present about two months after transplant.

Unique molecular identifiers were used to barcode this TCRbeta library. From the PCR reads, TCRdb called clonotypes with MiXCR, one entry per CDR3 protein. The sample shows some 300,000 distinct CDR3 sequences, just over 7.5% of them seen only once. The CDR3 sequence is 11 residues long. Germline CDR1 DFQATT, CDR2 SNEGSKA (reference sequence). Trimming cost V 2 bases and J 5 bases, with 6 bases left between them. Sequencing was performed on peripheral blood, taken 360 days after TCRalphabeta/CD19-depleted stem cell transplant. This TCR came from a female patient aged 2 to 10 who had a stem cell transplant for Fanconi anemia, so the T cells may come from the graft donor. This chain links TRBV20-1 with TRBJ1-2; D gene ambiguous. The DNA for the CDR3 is TGCAGTGCTAGATCGGTATATGGCTACACCTTC. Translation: CSARSVYGYTF.